A single sample is the source of the 16 T cell receptor beta chains below, sequenced in a study of tumor-infiltrating lymphocytes in primary liver carcinoma. Co-extracted RNA and DNA came from roughly 21-30 mg of unsorted bulk tissue. Researchers generated TCR beta cDNA from approximately 450 ng of total RNA, relying on a constant-region primer. For TCR beta, libraries were produced by three nested multiplex PCR rounds using slightly modified ARM-PCR. Amplification in the first two PCR rounds was performed using TRBV1-TRBV30 forward primers and a C-beta reverse primer for around 11 cycles each. One entry per CDR3 protein, called by TCRdb with MiXCR from the multiplex PCR reads. The sample includes around 25,000 distinct CDR3 sequences, about three quarters of them seen just once. Sequencing used liver tumor tissue from sampling region 3. Regarding subset: tumor region T3, left-lateral pole. The receptors derive from a man aged 35 to 55 with primary liver carcinoma and hepatitis B virus infection.

The table lists this clonotype with many counts. A much more abundant neighbour one base away suggests this may be a read error. This chain joins TRBV12-3 or TRBV12-4 and TRBJ2-7; D gene unclear. This CDR3 region has 11 residues. The CDR3 DNA reads TGTGACAGCAGTTCTTCTTACGAGCAGTACTTC. Its translation is CDSSSSYEQYF.

Judged by abundance, this clonotype is medium-sized (0.01 to 0.1%). V usage is TRBV12-5 and J usage is TRBJ2-1, with 14 bases aligning to TRBD2. The J segment lost 9 bases and the V segment lost 9 bases, leaving 7 bases of the junction unmatched. This CDR3 is 14 amino acids long. The germline V gene encodes CDR1 LGHNT and CDR2 FRNRAP. DNA for the CDR3: TGTGCTAGCGCGACTAGCGGGAGGGCCGCTGAGCAGTTCTTC. This gives the protein CASATSGRAAEQFF.

This rearrangement joins TRBV12-3 or TRBV12-4 to TRBJ2-1; D is uncertain. V lost 11 bases and J 8 bases, leaving 16 bases between the germline ends. CDR3 size: 12 residues. CDR3 in DNA: TGTGCCTGTAGTTATCGCGGACATGAGCAGTTCTTC. Translating it yields CACSYRGHEQFF.

This clonotype was seen ten or more times. The gene calls are TRBV11-2 and TRBJ2-7; D is possibly TRBD1 (6 bases). The V gene lost 3 bases and the J gene lost 5 bases, with 14 bases spanning the gap. Germline V gives CDR1 SGHAT, CDR2 FQNNGV. The CDR3 has 14 residues. The CDR3 loop is CASSFTLTGNEQYF. In nucleotides, the CDR3 is TGTGCCAGCAGCTTTACACTCACAGGGAACGAGCAGTACTTC.

This clonotype showed up just a few times. A much larger clonotype is one base distant, so this may be a read error. The CDR3 nucleotides read TGTGCCAGCAGCCCCCCCAAATTGGGGTCCGACAATGAGCAGTTCTTC. This sequence encodes CASSPPKLGSDNEQFF. The chain uses TRBV7-9 and TRBJ2-1, with no clear D. Per germline, CDR1 SEHNR and CDR2 FQNEAQ (reference sequence). The V and J ends lost 5 bases and 5 bases respectively, with 19 bases between them. This CDR3 comprises 16 residues.

This clonotype was counted many times. V gene TRBV11-2 combines with J gene TRBJ2-1; the match to TRBD2 covers 8 bases. Germline V gene sequence: CDR1 SGHAT, CDR2 FQNNGV. The CDR3 has 14 amino acids. Trimming took 5 bases from V and 4 from J; bases not matched to a gene: 4. CDR3 nucleotide sequence: TGTGCCAGCAGCCAGACTAGCGTGTACAATGAGCAGTTCTTC. Protein sequence: CASSQTSVYNEQFF. The whole variable domain, filled in from reference TRBV11-2 and TRBJ2-1, reads EAGVAQSPRYKIIEKRQSVAFWCNPISGHATLYWYQQILGQGPKLLIQFQNNGVVDDSQLPKDRFSAERLKGVDSTLKIQPAKLEDSAVYLCASSQTSVYNEQFFGPGTRLTVL.

On this clonotype itself: At one end the junction does not follow the germline gene, possibly because of a read error. The genes are TRBV12-3 or TRBV12-4 and TRBJ2-5; D is tentatively TRBD1 or TRBD2 (5 bases each). This CDR3 has 11 residues. As DNA, the CDR3 is TGTGCCAGCAGTTTAGGGGGGACCCAGTATTTC. It codes for CASSLGGTQYF.

Remarks on this clonotype: The conserved phenylalanine or tryptophan normally closing the CDR3 is absent here, so this likely arose from a read error. The chain has TRBV12-3 or TRBV12-4 and TRBJ2-3; D may be TRBD2 (5 bases). This CDR3 has 15 residues. Here the CDR3 reads CASSLRLASTDTQYS. In DNA form, the CDR3 reads TGTGCTAGCAGTTTAAGGCTAGCATCGACCGATACGCAGTATTCT.

With respect to this clonotype: One junction end disagrees with the germline gene, perhaps due to a read error. V and J are TRBV11-2 and TRBJ2-1, with D perhaps TRBD2 (6 bases). The CDR3 totals 16 residues. The germline V gene encodes CDR1 SGHAT and CDR2 FQNNGV. The CDR3 is CAGSLELLARMNEQFF. The CDR3 DNA sequence: TGTGCCGGCAGCTTAGAGCTTCTAGCGCGAATGAATGAGCAGTTCTTC. The whole variable domain, filled in from reference TRBV11-2 and TRBJ2-1, reads EAGVAQSPRYKIIEKRQSVAFWCNPISGHATLYWYQQILGQGPKLLIQFQNNGVVDDSQLPKDRFSAERLKGVDSTLKIQPAKLEDSAVYLCAGSLELLARMNEQFFGPGTRLTVL.

About this clonotype itself: This is likely a read error, given that the CDR3 carries no conserved phenylalanine or tryptophan at its end. The DNA is omitted, as the CDR3 cannot be located on it reliably, and the CDR3 follows TCRdb's listing. The rearrangement uses TRBV6-6 and TRBJ2-7; TRBD1 was called by the table and not checked on the DNA. The CDR3 comprises 17 residues, both ends counted. Germline CDR1 reads MNHNY; CDR2 reads SVGAGI (reference sequence). The CDR3 sequence is CASSYSNRLSRTHEQYS.

V is TRBV12-3 or TRBV12-4 and J is TRBJ1-5; D unclear. V shed 6 bases and J shed 4 bases, with 16 bases lying between them. The CDR3 loop spans 15 amino acids. CDR3 residues: CASRLTDRWNQPQHF. In DNA form, the CDR3 reads TGTGCCAGCAGATTAACGGACCGTTGGAATCAGCCCCAGCATTTT.

In regard to this clonotype: This likely comes from a read error, as the CDR3 has no conserved phenylalanine or tryptophan at its end. In DNA, the CDR3 is TGTGGCAGCAGCCAAGAGAAGGGAGTGACAGATACGCAGCATCTT. Amino acid sequence: CGSSQEKGVTDTQHL. The chain employs TRBV4-2 and TRBJ2-3, with D perhaps matching TRBD1 (5 bases). The J call may be faulty, since TRBJ1-5 better matches the DNA end. The V gene's germline CDR1 is LGHNA and CDR2 YNFKEQ. This CDR3 comprises 15 residues.

With regard to this clonotype: This may be a read error, as it is one base from a much larger clone. V is TRBV11-1 and J is TRBJ2-5, with 11 bases identical to TRBD2. The CDR3 contains 14 residues. V was pared by 3 bases and J by 7 bases, with 4 bases of the junction left unmatched. Germline V lookup: CDR1 SGHAT, CDR2 FQDESV (reference sequence). The CDR3 DNA sequence: TGTGCCAGCAGCTTTAGCGGGGGGGTGGGGACCCAGTACTTC. This gives the protein CASSFSGGVGTQYF.

As concerns this clonotype: At one end, the junction sequence differs from germline, possibly due to a read error. This chain joins TRBV12-3 or TRBV12-4 and TRBJ2-4; tentatively, D is TRBD1 (5 bases). CDR3 size: 18 residues. CDR3 DNA sequence: TGTGTCAGCAGTTTATGGGGTAGGGTGGACATAGCCAAAAACATTCAGTACTTC. Translation gives CVSSLWGRVDIAKNIQYF.

The sample holds many counts of this clonotype. This sequence joins TRBV6-5 and TRBJ2-7, with a possible D match to TRBD1 (6 bases). Germline CDR1 MNHEY, CDR2 SVGAGI. This CDR3 has 15 amino acids. V was cut by 2 bases and J by 0 bases, with 11 bases left in between. CDR3: CASSYKDSSSYEQYF. The CDR3 coding sequence is TGTGCCAGCAGTTACAAGGACAGCAGCTCCTACGAGCAGTACTTC.

With respect to this clonotype: This could be a read error, since a much larger clone is one nucleotide away. The chain combines TRBV6-6 with TRBJ1-1; maybe TRBD1 (5 bases). The CDR3 is 15 amino acids. Per germline, CDR1 MNHNY and CDR2 SVGAGI (reference sequence). The CDR3 DNA sequence: TGTCCCAGCAGGGATTCGGGTTCGGGGAACACTGAAGCTTTCTTT. This codes for CPSRDSGSGNTEAFF.